The 13 T cell receptor beta chains below all came from one sample that was sequenced in a study of T cell responses to AZD1222 COVID-19 vaccine. The table came from immunoSEQ multiplex PCR; TCRdb's copy has only in-frame clones and leaves some out. The table shows tens of thousands of clones, with approximately 90% occurring only once. This sample comprised peripheral blood, obtained on day 0 of AZD1222 vaccination. All receptors derive from an adult in good health.

The chain has TRBV7-7 and TRBJ2-5; TRBD2 might be the D (6 bases). The CDR3 has 16 residues. CDR1 SSHAT and CDR2 FNYEAQ come from the germline V gene (reference sequence). V was trimmed by 4 bases and J by 2 bases, leaving 17 bases between them. In DNA, the CDR3 is TGTGCCAGCAGCTCCTTGGGCGGGGCGCCACAAGAGACCCAGTACTTC. It is translated as CASSSLGGAPQETQYF.

V and J are TRBV18 and TRBJ2-1; 12 bases fit TRBD2. This CDR3 contains 16 residues. Trimming took 3 bases from V and 5 from J; bases not matched to a gene: 5. Germline V gene data show CDR1 as KGHSH and CDR2 as LQKENI. This CDR3 reads CASSPASGGVNNEQFF. In nucleotides, the CDR3 is TGTGCCAGCTCACCCGCTAGCGGGGGGGTAAACAATGAGCAGTTCTTC.

The gene calls are TRBV18 and TRBJ1-2; D not resolved. The V gene lost 3 bases and the J gene lost 2 bases, with 10 bases spanning the gap. CDR3 length: 14 amino acids. Germline CDR1 reads KGHSH; CDR2 reads LQKENI. This CDR3 is CASSPRTENYGYTF. Here the CDR3 DNA reads TGTGCCAGCTCACCTCGGACGGAGAACTATGGCTACACCTTC.

The rearrangement links TRBV6-1 to TRBJ1-4, with D possibly being TRBD1 (6 bases). The V end was cut by 2 bases, the J end by 7 bases, with 14 bases between. Germline values: CDR1 MNHNS, CDR2 SASEGT. The CDR3 totals 15 residues. CDR3 sequence: CASSEYWTEGEKLFF. CDR3 in DNA: TGTGCCAGCAGTGAATACTGGACAGAGGGTGAAAAACTGTTTTTT.

This chain connects TRBV6-4 to TRBJ2-3; TRBD1 matches at 7 bases. Germline V gives CDR1 MRHNA, CDR2 SNTAGT. This CDR3 is 14 amino acids long. With 9 bases clipped from V and 1 base from J, the junction kept 7 bases outside the gene matches. The CDR3 sequence: CARKQGWRTDTQYF. The CDR3 nucleotides are TGTGCCAGGAAACAGGGGTGGCGCACAGATACGCAGTATTTT.

The chain carries TRBV7-2 and TRBJ1-3; tentative D call: TRBD1 (5 bases). Between the trimmed V and J ends, which lost 5 bases and 5 bases, there was a span of 16 bases. The germline CDR1 and CDR2 sequences are SGHTA and FQGNSA. The CDR3 is 15 residues long. The CDR3 here is CASSASGTARNTIYF. CDR3 bases: TGTGCCAGCAGCGCAAGCGGGACCGCTCGAAACACCATATATTTT.

The rearrangement uses TRBV9 and TRBJ1-2, with D tentatively TRBD1 (5 bases). CDR1 is SGDLS, CDR2 YYNGEE, per germline. The ends were cut back, 3 bases at V and 0 bases at J, with 15 bases in the middle. The CDR3 is 16 amino acids. The CDR3 DNA reads TGTGCCAGCAGCGCACAGGCCCAGTCCCCTAACTATGGCTACACCTTC. Translation gives CASSAQAQSPNYGYTF.

This chain connects TRBV19 to TRBJ2-3; 10 nucleotides match TRBD2. From germline, CDR1 is LNHDA and CDR2 SQIVND (reference sequence). The CDR3 is 16 residues long. V gave up 5 bases and J gave up 4 bases; unmatched junction bases: 9. The CDR3 nucleotides read TGTGCCAGTAGTTCGAGAGCGGGGGGGCGTGCAGATACGCAGTATTTT. Its translation is CASSSRAGGRADTQYF.

The chain joins TRBV5-4 to TRBJ1-1, with no clear D. V gave up 0 bases and J gave up 1 base, with 7 bases separating them. Germline-derived CDR1 and CDR2 are SGHNT and YYREEE (reference sequence). The length of the CDR3 is 14 residues. The CDR3 is CASSLGQANTEAFF. The CDR3 nucleotides read TGTGCCAGCAGCTTGGGGCAGGCGAACACTGAAGCTTTCTTT.

V gene TRBV10-3 combines with J gene TRBJ2-7; 7 bases match TRBD2. J gave up 4 bases and V 4 bases, and 13 bases lay outside the gene matches. The germline V gene encodes CDR1 ENHRY and CDR2 SYGVKD. CDR3 length equals 16 residues. CDR3 amino acids: CAISGGGRSTTYEQYF. In DNA, the CDR3 is TGTGCCATCAGTGGGGGGGGACGCTCAACGACGTACGAGCAGTACTTC.

The gene calls are TRBV13 and TRBJ1-1; 8 positions agree with TRBD1. After removal of 5 bases from V and 5 bases from J, the junction contained 7 bases not matched to a gene. The CDR3 is 14 residues long. Germline values: CDR1 PRHDT, CDR2 FYEKMQ (reference sequence). This CDR3 reads CASSTRGRGTEAFF. DNA of the CDR3: TGTGCCAGCAGCACCAGGGGGCGGGGGACTGAAGCTTTCTTT.

The chain combines TRBV30 with TRBJ1-1; D is unclear. CDR1 and CDR2 from the germline V gene are GTSNPN and SVGIG (reference sequence). The CDR3 sequence is 13 residues long. V shed 0 bases and J shed 1 base, with 6 bases lying between them. CDR3 coding DNA: TGTGCCTGGAGTGTTTGGACGAACACTGAAGCTTTCTTT. The encoded protein is CAWSVWTNTEAFF.

The chain links TRBV7-3 to TRBJ2-1; no clear D. V lost 3 bases and J 4 bases, leaving 10 bases between the germline ends. CDR3 length: 14 residues. In germline, CDR1 is SGHTA, CDR2 FQGTGA. The CDR3 nucleotides read TGTGCCAGCAGCTTGGTTATAAGGTACAATGAGCAGTTCTTC. It encodes CASSLVIRYNEQFF. Using reference TRBV7-3 and TRBJ2-1 for the parts outside the CDR3, the full variable domain is GAGVSQTPSNKVTEKGKYVELRCDPISGHTALYWYRQSLGQGPEFLIYFQGTGAADDSGLPNDRFFAVRPEGSVSTLKIQRTERGDSAVYLCASSLVIRYNEQFFGPGTRLTVL.